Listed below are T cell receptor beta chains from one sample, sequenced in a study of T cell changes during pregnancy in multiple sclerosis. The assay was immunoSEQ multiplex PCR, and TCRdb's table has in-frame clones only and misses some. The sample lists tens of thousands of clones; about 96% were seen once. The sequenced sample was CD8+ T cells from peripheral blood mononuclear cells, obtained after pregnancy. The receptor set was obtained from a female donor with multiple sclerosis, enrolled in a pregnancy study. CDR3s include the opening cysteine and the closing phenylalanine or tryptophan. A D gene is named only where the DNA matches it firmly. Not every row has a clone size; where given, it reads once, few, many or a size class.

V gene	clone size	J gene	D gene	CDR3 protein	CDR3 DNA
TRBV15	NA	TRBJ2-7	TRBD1	CATSQIGTGWFEQYF	TGTGCCACCAGCCAGATCGGGACAGGGTGGTTCGAGCAGTACTTC
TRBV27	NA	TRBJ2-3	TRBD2	CASSPILAGTDTQYF	TGTGCCAGCAGTCCGATTCTAGCGGGCACAGATACGCAGTATTTT
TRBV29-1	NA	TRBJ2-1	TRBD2	CSVEGMPTLAGAKYNEQFF	TGCAGCGTTGAAGGGATGCCCACCCTAGCGGGAGCAAAATACAATGAGCAGTTCTTC
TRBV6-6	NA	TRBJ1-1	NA	CASSYLEQIEAFF	TGTGCCAGCAGTTACTTAGAACAGATTGAAGCTTTCTTT
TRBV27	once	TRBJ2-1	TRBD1	CASGTGSHNEQFF	TGTGCCAGCGGGACAGGGTCACACAATGAGCAGTTCTTC
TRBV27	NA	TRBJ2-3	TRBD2	CASSPMAGGSTDTQYF	TGTGCCAGCAGTCCGATGGCGGGAGGGAGCACAGATACGCAGTATTTT
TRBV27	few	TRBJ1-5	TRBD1	CASSFRGLGQPQHF	TGTGCCAGCAGTTTCAGGGGGCTCGGGCAGCCCCAGCATTTT
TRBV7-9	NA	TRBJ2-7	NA	CASSPKQGGTYEQYF	TGTGCCAGCAGCCCTAAACAGGGTGGAACCTACGAGCAGTACTTC
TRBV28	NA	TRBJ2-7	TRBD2	CASSGFGTSGRTNAGYEQYF	TGTGCCAGCAGTGGCTTCGGGACTAGCGGGAGGACCAACGCTGGATACGAGCAGTACTTC
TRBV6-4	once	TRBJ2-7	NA	CASSDGATTYEQYF	TGTGCCAGCAGTGACGGGGCCACAACCTACGAGCAGTACTTC
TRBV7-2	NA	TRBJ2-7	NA	CASSSRLAVHPYEQYF	TGTGCCAGCAGCTCCCGGTTAGCGGTCCACCCCTACGAGCAGTACTTC
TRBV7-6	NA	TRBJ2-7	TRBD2	CASSYGAGGVYEQYF	TGTGCCAGCAGCTATGGAGCGGGAGGGGTCTACGAGCAGTACTTC
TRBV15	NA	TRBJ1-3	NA	CATSRGTDSGNTIYF	TGTGCCACCAGCAGAGGGACAGACTCTGGAAACACCATATATTTT
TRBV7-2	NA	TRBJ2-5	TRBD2	CASSPRTSGMETQYF	TGTGCCAGCAGCCCCCGGACTAGCGGGATGGAGACCCAGTACTTC
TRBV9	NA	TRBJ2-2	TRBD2	CASSAGGANTGELFF	TGTGCCAGCAGCGCGGGAGGAGCGAACACCGGGGAGCTGTTTTTT
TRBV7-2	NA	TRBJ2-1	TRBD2	CASSLVAGGLYNEQFF	TGTGCCAGCAGCTTAGTGGCGGGAGGTCTGTACAATGAGCAGTTCTTC
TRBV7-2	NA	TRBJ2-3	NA	CASSLITADTQYF	TGTGCCAGCAGCTTAATTACTGCAGATACGCAGTATTTT
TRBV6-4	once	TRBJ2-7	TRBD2	CASSDPGTSGRAATLCYEQYF	TGTGCCAGCAGTGACCCCGGGACTAGCGGGAGGGCCGCCACCTTGTGTTACGAGCAGTACTTC
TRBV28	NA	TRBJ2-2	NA	CASTELNSYDTGELFF	TGTGCCAGCACCGAGCTGAACTCATATGACACCGGGGAGCTGTTTTTT
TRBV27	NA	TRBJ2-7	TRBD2	CASSAGGYEQYF	TGTGCCAGCAGTGCCGGGGGGTACGAGCAGTACTTC
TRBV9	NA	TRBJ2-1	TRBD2	CASSVGTSGSNEQFF	TGTGCCAGCAGCGTAGGGACTAGCGGGAGCAATGAGCAGTTCTTC
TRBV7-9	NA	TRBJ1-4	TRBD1	CASSQTGLEKLFF	TGTGCCAGCAGCCAGACAGGGTTGGAAAAACTGTTTTTT
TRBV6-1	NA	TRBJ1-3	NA	CASITKGGNTIYF	TGTGCCAGCATCACCAAGGGGGGAAACACCATATATTTT
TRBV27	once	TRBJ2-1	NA	CASSPQGTGEQFF	TGTGCCAGCAGCCCCCAGGGGACGGGTGAGCAGTTCTTC
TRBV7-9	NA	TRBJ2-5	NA	CASSLAGSQETQYF	TGTGCCAGCAGCTTAGCGGGCAGTCAAGAGACCCAGTACTTC
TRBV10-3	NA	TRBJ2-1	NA	CAISEVGGAIYNEQFF	TGTGCCATCAGTGAGGTCGGCGGGGCGATCTACAATGAGCAGTTCTTC
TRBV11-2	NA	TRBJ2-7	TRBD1	CASSLGGQVGF	TGTGCCAGCAGCCTAGGGGGACAGGTGGGGTTC
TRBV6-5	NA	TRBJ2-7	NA	CASSYSVSYEQYF	TGTGCCAGCAGTTACTCGGTCAGCTACGAGCAGTACTTC
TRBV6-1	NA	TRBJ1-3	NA	CASSEISRVGNTIYF	TGTGCCAGCAGTGAAATCAGCAGGGTAGGAAACACCATATATTTT
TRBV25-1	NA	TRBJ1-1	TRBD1	CASSEYAGGAHTEAFF	TGTGCCAGCAGTGAATACGCAGGGGGCGCGCACACTGAAGCTTTCTTT
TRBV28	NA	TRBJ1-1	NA	CASSLYSNPNTEAFF	TGTGCCAGCAGCCTTTACTCCAACCCAAACACTGAAGCTTTCTTT
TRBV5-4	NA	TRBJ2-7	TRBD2	CASSFGTTEQYF	TGTGCCAGCAGCTTTGGGACTACCGAGCAGTACTTC
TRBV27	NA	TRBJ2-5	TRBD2	CASSLAGGEETQYF	TGTGCCAGCAGTTTAGCGGGAGGAGAAGAGACCCAGTACTTC
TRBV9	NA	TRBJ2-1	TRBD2	CASSVEPSSGRVSYNEQFF	TGTGCCAGCAGCGTAGAACCGAGTAGCGGGAGGGTCTCCTACAATGAGCAGTTCTTC
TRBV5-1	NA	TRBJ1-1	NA	CASSLGEGRGAEAFF	TGCGCCAGCAGCTTAGGGGAGGGGCGAGGGGCTGAAGCTTTCTTT
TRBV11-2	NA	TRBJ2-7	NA	CASSLGGLTYEQYF	TGTGCCAGCAGCTTAGGGGGGCTTACCTACGAGCAGTACTTC
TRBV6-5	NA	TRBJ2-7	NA	CASQIPRGEQYF	TGTGCCAGCCAGATCCCTCGGGGGGAGCAGTACTTC
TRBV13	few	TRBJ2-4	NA	CASSSAGALAKNIQYF	TGTGCCAGCAGCTCAGCGGGTGCCCTAGCCAAAAACATTCAGTACTTC
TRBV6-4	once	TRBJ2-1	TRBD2	CASSLGGSGSHNEQFF	TGTGCCAGCAGCCTCGGGGGTAGCGGGAGTCATAATGAGCAGTTCTTC
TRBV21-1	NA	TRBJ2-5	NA	CASSVHRVRETQYF	TGTGCCAGCAGCGTCCACAGGGTTCGGGAGACCCAGTACTTC